A single sample gave rise to the 32 T cell receptor beta chains below, sequenced in a study of T cell repertoires in cytomegalovirus infection. TCRdb passed the reads through MiXCR, listing each CDR3 protein once. Of 200,000 to 300,000 distinct CDR3 sequences listed, approximately 13% were seen once; the top ten hold approximately 1.8%. The sample taken for sequencing was PBMCs. The receptor set was obtained from a human donor in good health (CMV status not recorded). Some clones in this sample may be carry-over from other donors' samples.

The chain links TRBV29-1 to TRBJ2-1, with 13 nucleotides matching TRBD2. CDR3 size: 13 residues. Germline V gives CDR1 SQVTM, CDR2 ANQGSEA. J was trimmed by 11 bases and V by 7 bases; bases with no gene match: 8. CDR3 loop: CSETRLAGGQQFF. For the CDR3, the DNA is TGCAGCGAGACAAGACTAGCGGGAGGTCAGCAGTTCTTC.

Only a few counts were recorded for this clonotype. The chain uses TRBV5-5 and TRBJ2-2; D remains ambiguous. CDR1 and CDR2 from the germline V gene are SGHKS and YYEKEE (reference sequence). Trimming cost V 4 bases and J 3 bases, with 10 bases left between them. The CDR3 has 14 amino acids. Here the CDR3 reads CASSLEGYTGELFF. As DNA, the CDR3 is TGTGCCAGCAGCCTCGAAGGTTACACCGGGGAGCTGTTTTTT.

This clonotype was observed a few times. The genes are TRBV19 and TRBJ2-3, with TRBD1 identical over 10 bases. With V trimmed by 7 bases and J by 1 base, 14 bases remained unmatched. CDR1 and CDR2 from the germline V gene are LNHDA and SQIVND (reference sequence). The CDR3 is made up of 18 amino acids. CDR3: CASTPTGGVGLGTDTQYF. Written as DNA, the CDR3 is TGTGCCAGTACTCCGACAGGGGGCGTTGGGCTAGGCACAGATACGCAGTATTTT.

This clonotype was seen more than once but under ten times. The CDR3 nucleotides are TGCGCCAGCAGCTTGGGGACAGTAGTGAACACTGAAGCTTTCTTT. Translating gives CASSLGTVVNTEAFF. The genes are TRBV5-1 and TRBJ1-1; D may be TRBD1 (6 bases). CDR3 length: 15 residues. Germline-derived CDR1 and CDR2 are SGHRS and YFSETQ. Trimming took 0 bases from V and 0 from J, leaving 9 bases between them. The entire variable domain, with the rest obtained from reference TRBV5-1 and TRBJ1-1, is as follows: KAGVTQTPRYLIKTRGQQVTLSCSPISGHRSVSWYQQTPGQGLQFLFEYFSETQRNKGNFPGRFSGRQFSNSRSEMNVSTLELGDSALYLCASSLGTVVNTEAFFGQGTRLTVV.

In this sample, this clonotype turned up many times. The V and J genes are TRBV7-8 and TRBJ2-5, with D tentatively TRBD1 (5 bases). The V end lost 5 bases, the J end lost 5 bases, and 18 bases lay between the germline ends. CDR1 is SGHVS, CDR2 FQNEAQ, per germline. CDR3 length: 15 residues. The DNA of the CDR3 is TGTGCCAGCAGCCGAATAGGGCAGGGCGGCGAGACCCAGTACTTC. Its translation is CASSRIGQGGETQYF.

V and J are TRBV29-1 and TRBJ2-3; a weak D match, TRBD2 (6 bases). Germline V CDR1 and CDR2: SQVTM, ANQGSEA. The V end was cut by 6 bases, the J end by 1 base, with 8 bases between. This CDR3 is 12 amino acids long. The CDR3 sequence: CSVASGTDTQYF. CDR3 DNA: TGCAGCGTGGCTAGCGGCACAGATACGCAGTATTTT.

This clonotype has ten or more counts. The CDR3 loop is CASSRRRGGPPYQETQYF. CDR3 nucleotides: TGTGCCAGCTCCCGACGGAGAGGGGGCCCCCCGTACCAAGAGACCCAGTACTTC. The chain employs TRBV12-3 or TRBV12-4 and TRBJ2-5; 7 bases map to TRBD1. J lost 0 bases, V lost 8 bases, and 18 bases had no gene match. The CDR3 loop spans 18 amino acids.

This rearrangement joins TRBV29-1 to TRBJ2-1; 10 nucleotides match TRBD2. Germline-derived CDR1 and CDR2 are SQVTM and ANQGSEA. This CDR3 contains 15 residues. V lost 6 bases, J lost 3 bases, and 8 bases stayed unmatched. CDR3 coding DNA: TGCAGCGTAGCGGTCGGACTAGCGGTCTACAATGAGCAGTTCTTC. Its protein product is CSVAVGLAVYNEQFF.

The rearrangement joins TRBV12-3 or TRBV12-4 to TRBJ2-1, with TRBD1 identical over 9 bases. CDR3 length: 16 residues. Unmatched junction bases numbered 8, after V lost 1 base and J lost 7 bases. The CDR3 nucleotides are TGTGCCAGCAGTTTAGTAGGGGGACAGGGAGGGAATGAGCAGTTCTTC. Protein: CASSLVGGQGGNEQFF.

This clonotype occurred many times. The CDR3 protein is CASSRDRALQETQYF. Here the CDR3 DNA reads TGTGCCAGCAGCCGGGACAGGGCCCTCCAAGAGACCCAGTACTTC. The V gene is TRBV5-4, the J gene TRBJ2-5, with 9 bases aligning to TRBD1. Per germline, CDR1 SGHNT and CDR2 YYREEE (reference sequence). With V trimmed by 4 bases and J by 1 base, 5 bases remained unmatched. The CDR3 loop spans 15 amino acids.

This clonotype was observed a few times. The genes are TRBV28 and TRBJ2-5; D might be TRBD2 (6 bases). The CDR3 has 16 residues. The V end was cut by 4 bases, the J end by 5 bases, with 20 bases between. The germline gives CDR1 MDHEN, CDR2 SYDVKM. The CDR3 spells CASSSHGGARVETQYF. The CDR3 DNA follows: TGTGCCAGCAGTTCCCATGGAGGGGCTCGCGTGGAGACCCAGTACTTC.

This clonotype has more than one count but fewer than ten. The J gene is TRBJ1-1, the V gene TRBV19; D is perhaps TRBD1 (6 bases). With 5 bases removed from V and 6 bases from J, the gap between germline ends came to 16 bases. Germline CDR1 reads LNHDA; CDR2 reads SQIVND (reference sequence). The CDR3 length is 14 residues. CDR3 region: CASSGQQGRAEAFF. The CDR3 DNA reads TGTGCCAGTAGTGGGCAACAGGGCCGCGCTGAAGCTTTCTTT.

The table lists this clonotype with many counts. The chain carries TRBV7-2 and TRBJ1-1; D is uncertain. The V gene lost 5 bases and the J gene lost 6 bases, with 16 bases spanning the gap. This CDR3 spans 14 amino acids. The germline gives CDR1 SGHTA, CDR2 FQGNSA. The CDR3 coding sequence is TGTGCCAGCAGCGGCACATTGAGGGAGTCTGAAGCTTTCTTT. Its translation is CASSGTLRESEAFF.

This clonotype was recorded many times. The rearrangement links TRBV6-6 to TRBJ2-4; D is unresolved. Germline V gene sequence: CDR1 MNHNY, CDR2 SVGAGI (reference sequence). V lost 0 bases to trimming and J lost 3 bases, with 12 bases between them. This CDR3 region has 16 residues. The CDR3 bases are TGTGCCAGCAGTTACTCGATCTCGGGCGGCAAAAACATTCAGTACTTC. Encoded protein: CASSYSISGGKNIQYF.

In this sample, this clonotype turned up a few times. The chain recombines TRBV7-6 with TRBJ2-7, with D perhaps TRBD2 (5 bases). The V and J ends lost 4 bases and 3 bases respectively, with 7 bases between them. Germline values: CDR1 SGHVS, CDR2 FNYEAQ. The CDR3 has 12 residues. The CDR3 region is CASSSAVYEQYF. CDR3 nucleotide sequence: TGTGCCAGCAGCTCAGCGGTCTACGAGCAGTACTTC.

The table lists this clonotype with many counts. The V and J genes are TRBV7-2 and TRBJ2-5, with 9 bases aligning to TRBD1. This CDR3 region has 16 residues. With 5 bases clipped from V and 2 bases from J, the junction kept 9 bases outside the gene matches. Germline CDR1 and CDR2: SGHTA and FQGNSA. This CDR3 is CASSQLHRGLQETQYF. The CDR3 DNA follows: TGTGCCAGCAGCCAGCTCCACAGGGGGCTACAAGAGACCCAGTACTTC.

This clonotype was picked up many times. V gene TRBV7-8 combines with J gene TRBJ2-3; maybe TRBD2 (7 bases). Trimming removed 0 bases from V and 3 bases from J, with 19 bases in between. Germline CDR1 SGHVS, CDR2 FQNEAQ. This CDR3 contains 18 residues. Here the CDR3 reads CASSLATGGRTGTDTQYF. The CDR3 region has the DNA TGTGCCAGCAGCTTAGCTACGGGGGGCAGGACTGGGACAGATACGCAGTATTTT.

This clonotype was observed a few times. The chain uses TRBV20-1 and TRBJ1-2, with 10 nucleotides matching TRBD1. This CDR3 region has 14 residues. Per germline, CDR1 DFQATT and CDR2 SNEGSKA (reference sequence). V trimming: 3 bases; J trimming: 4 bases; junction bases outside the gene matches: 5. CDR3 residues: CSASTGQGSYGYTF. DNA for the CDR3: TGCAGTGCTAGTACGGGACAGGGGAGCTATGGCTACACCTTC.

This clonotype was detected only a few times. CDR3 sequence: CSASRIAGIGEQFF. In nucleotides, the CDR3 is TGCAGTGCTAGTCGGATAGCGGGAATTGGTGAGCAGTTCTTC. V is TRBV20-1 and J is TRBJ2-1; 8 nucleotides agree with TRBD2. Germline loops: CDR1 DFQATT, CDR2 SNEGSKA (reference sequence). CDR3 length: 14 amino acids. After removal of 3 bases from V and 9 bases from J, the junction contained 10 bases not matched to a gene.

This clonotype was picked up many times. This chain links TRBV7-7 with TRBJ2-5; tentative D call: TRBD1 (6 bases). Germline V lookup: CDR1 SSHAT, CDR2 FNYEAQ (reference sequence). The CDR3 runs to 13 residues. V gave up 5 bases and J gave up 5 bases, with 12 bases separating them. The CDR3 spells CASSNREWETQYF. The DNA of the CDR3 is TGTGCCAGCAGCAACAGGGAATGGGAGACCCAGTACTTC.

This clonotype has ten or more counts. The chain couples TRBV7-9 to TRBJ1-4; D not resolved. The CDR3 is 16 residues long. Germline loops: CDR1 SEHNR, CDR2 FQNEAQ (reference sequence). V gave up 1 base and J gave up 5 bases, with 14 bases separating them. The CDR3 loop is CASSLGREELNEKLFF. CDR3 DNA: TGTGCCAGCAGCTTAGGCCGGGAGGAGTTAAATGAAAAACTGTTTTTT.

This chain joins TRBV6-2 or TRBV6-3 and TRBJ2-3; the match to TRBD2 covers 9 bases. The CDR3 consists of 15 residues. Losses at the gene ends were 6 bases for V and 2 bases for J; bases not matched to a gene: 6. Germline loops: CDR1 MNHEY, CDR2 SVGEGT. The chain's CDR3 is CASSSAGGTTDTQYF. The CDR3 DNA reads TGTGCCAGCAGCTCAGCGGGAGGAACCACAGATACGCAGTATTTT.

The chain recombines TRBV7-2 with TRBJ2-5; tentatively, D is TRBD1 or TRBD2 (5 bases each). V lost 7 bases and J 10 bases, leaving 22 bases between the germline ends. The CDR3 totals 14 residues. CDR1 is SGHTA and CDR2 is FQGNSA in the germline V gene. The CDR3 sequence: CASIPRTGARVQYF. In DNA form, the CDR3 reads TGTGCCAGCATCCCTAGGACCGGGGCTAGGGTCCAGTACTTC.

This clonotype was seen ten or more times. This sequence joins TRBV7-9 and TRBJ1-1; 8 bases agree with TRBD1. This CDR3 is 12 amino acids long. V was pared by 6 bases and J by 4 bases, with 1 base of the junction left unmatched. Germline CDR1 SEHNR, CDR2 FQNEAQ (reference sequence). The CDR3 DNA reads TGTGCCAGCAGACAGGGGGTCACTGAAGCTTTCTTT. Its protein product is CASRQGVTEAFF.

This clonotype occurred a few times. V is TRBV20-1 and J is TRBJ2-5, with D tentatively TRBD1 (5 bases). The germline V and J ends were trimmed by 0 bases and 5 bases, with 10 bases remaining between them. The CDR3 has 13 amino acids. Germline-derived CDR1 and CDR2 are DFQATT and SNEGSKA (reference sequence). CDR3 loop: CSARDGWGETQYF. The CDR3 region has the DNA TGCAGTGCTAGAGACGGCTGGGGCGAGACCCAGTACTTC.

Ten or more counts support this clonotype. The CDR3 DNA sequence: TGTGCCAGCAGCTTAGGGACAAACGAGCAGTACTTC. Translated: CASSLGTNEQYF. The V and J genes are TRBV7-9 and TRBJ2-7; TRBD1 might be the D (5 bases). Per the germline V gene, CDR1 is SEHNR and CDR2 is FQNEAQ (reference sequence). The CDR3 consists of 12 residues. Trimming pared 1 base from V and 5 bases from J, leaving 6 bases between.

At least ten counts were recorded for this clonotype. V is TRBV7-2 and J is TRBJ2-3, with 11 nucleotides matching TRBD2. The CDR3 sequence is 14 residues long. Germline CDR1 and CDR2: SGHTA and FQGNSA. Trimming cost V 5 bases and J 5 bases; bases outside gene matches: 3. The CDR3 DNA sequence: TGTGCCAGCAGCCCGGGACTAGCGGTAGATACGCAGTATTTT. This codes for CASSPGLAVDTQYF.

Ten or more counts support this clonotype. The rearrangement uses TRBV27 and TRBJ2-7; 7 bases map to TRBD2. CDR3 length: 15 residues. Unmatched junction bases numbered 8, after V lost 0 bases and J lost 6 bases. The V gene's germline CDR1 is MNHEY and CDR2 SMNVEV (reference sequence). The CDR3 here is CASSLSGLTSSEQYF. As DNA, the CDR3 is TGTGCCAGCAGTTTATCGGGCCTGACTAGCTCCGAGCAGTACTTC.

The chain is built from TRBV29-1 and TRBJ2-2; D uncertain. Between the trimmed V and J ends, which lost 0 bases and 0 bases, there was a span of 5 bases. The CDR3 totals 14 residues. Germline loops: CDR1 SQVTM, CDR2 ANQGSEA. The CDR3 protein is CSVEDRTNTGELFF. Written as DNA, the CDR3 is TGCAGCGTTGAAGATAGAACGAACACCGGGGAGCTGTTTTTT.

The sample holds a few counts of this clonotype. CDR3 region: CASRGGTGASNQPQHF. The CDR3 coding sequence is TGTGCCAGCAGGGGTGGGACAGGGGCAAGCAATCAGCCCCAGCATTTT. The chain joins TRBV27 to TRBJ1-5; 10 nucleotides align to TRBD1. V lost 6 bases, J lost 1 base, and 6 bases stayed unmatched. The germline gives CDR1 MNHEY, CDR2 SMNVEV (reference sequence). This CDR3 has 16 residues.

This clonotype appeared many times. The J gene is TRBJ2-7, the V gene TRBV7-9; 10 nucleotides line up with TRBD1. The germline gives CDR1 SEHNR, CDR2 FQNEAQ (reference sequence). V was clipped by 7 bases and J by 6 bases; unmatched bases: 9. The CDR3 is 14 residues long. The CDR3 DNA sequence: TGTGCCAGCACCATGGACAGGGGGGATTCCGAGCAGTACTTC. As protein: CASTMDRGDSEQYF.

V gene TRBV7-3 combines with J gene TRBJ2-2; D is possibly TRBD1 (6 bases). The CDR3 has 14 amino acids. V shed 7 bases and J shed 4 bases, with 13 bases lying between them. Germline V gene lookup returns CDR1 SGHTA and CDR2 FQGTGA. The CDR3 region is CASTDQGPTGELFF. The CDR3 DNA sequence: TGTGCCAGCACTGACCAGGGGCCCACCGGGGAGCTGTTTTTT.